The 3 T cell receptor beta chains below all came from one sample that was sequenced in a study of T cell responses to AZD1222 COVID-19 vaccine. Data came from immunoSEQ multiplex PCR; TCRdb stores just in-frame clones and leaves some out. The sample records 150,000 or so clones, about nine tenths being singletons. The source was peripheral blood, collected on day 0 of AZD1222 vaccination. The receptors originated from an adult in good health.

This chain's CDR3 is CASSSGDLGEKLFF. CDR3 in DNA: TGCGCCAGCAGCTCGGGCGATCTCGGGGAAAAACTGTTTTTT. The chain employs TRBV5-1 and TRBJ1-4; D remains ambiguous. The CDR3 length is 14 residues. Looked up from germline, CDR1 is SGHRS and CDR2 is YFSETQ. Trimming took 3 bases from V and 8 from J, leaving 14 bases between them.

This clone was observed a single time. V gene TRBV7-9 combines with J gene TRBJ1-2; 8 nucleotides agree with TRBD1. This CDR3 is built from 16 residues. With V trimmed by 3 bases and J by 4 bases, 10 bases remained unmatched. Germline CDR1 is SEHNR and CDR2 is FQNEAQ (reference sequence). In DNA form, the CDR3 reads TGTGCCAGCAGCTTGGTAGCAGGGGGCATCAGCTATGGCTACACCTTC. It specifies CASSLVAGGISYGYTF.

In its sample, this clone was seen a few times. V and J are TRBV7-2 and TRBJ2-2; D call uncertain. Trimming shortened V by 0 bases and J by 3 bases, and 5 bases separated the two germline ends. This CDR3 region has 14 residues. Germline V CDR1 and CDR2: SGHTA, FQGNSA. The CDR3 bases are TGTGCCAGCAGCTTAGCGCGCTACACCGGGGAGCTGTTTTTT. Amino acids: CASSLARYTGELFF.